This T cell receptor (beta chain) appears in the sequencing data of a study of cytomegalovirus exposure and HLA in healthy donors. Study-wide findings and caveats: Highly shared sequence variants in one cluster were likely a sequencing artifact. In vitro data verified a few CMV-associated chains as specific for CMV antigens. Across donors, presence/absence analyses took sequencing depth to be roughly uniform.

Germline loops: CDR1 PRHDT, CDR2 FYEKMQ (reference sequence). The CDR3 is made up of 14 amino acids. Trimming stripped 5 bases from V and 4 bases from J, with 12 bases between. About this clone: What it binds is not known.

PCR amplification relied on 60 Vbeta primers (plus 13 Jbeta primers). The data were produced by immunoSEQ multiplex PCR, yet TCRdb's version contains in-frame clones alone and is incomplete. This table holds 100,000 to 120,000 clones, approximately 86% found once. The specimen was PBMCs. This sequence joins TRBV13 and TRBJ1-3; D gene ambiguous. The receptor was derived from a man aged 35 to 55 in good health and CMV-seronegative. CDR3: CASSLGTRGNTIYF. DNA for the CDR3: TGTGCCAGCAGCCTCGGTACGAGGGGAAACACCATATATTTT.